This TCR beta chain appears in the sequencing data of a study of preoperative IRX-2 immunotherapy in early breast cancer (dated by TCRdb to the late 2010s). CDR1 and CDR2, per the germline V gene (reference sequence), are LNHDA and SQIVND. The CDR3 starts with the cysteine, ends with the phenylalanine, and has 14 residues. Left in the record is the CDR3 DNA by itself, 42 bases read in frame from the first base. The germline V and J ends show losses of 5 bases and 3 bases respectively, and no gene match explains 2 bases of the junction. Library construction relied on the immunoSEQ multiplex PCR assay. TCRdb provides this immuneACCESS table in a form limited to in-frame rearrangements. Some clones are lacking; in checked studies, under half of them reflect an unresolved V gene, and why the rest are absent is not known. The sample profile shows tens of thousands of clones; around four fifths of them were found once. Of the sample, 1% to 1.5% is held by the ten largest clones.

Points on this clone: Its antigen target is currently unknown. Per-base qualities were not stored, and no clone one base away is much larger.

According to the study, the label for this sample's treatment or condition signals: preoperative locoregional IRX-2 cytokine immunotherapy. The samples were obtained from a phase Ib study that tested preoperative, locoregional IRX-2 cytokine immunotherapy designed to prime immune responses. Before surgery, IRX-2 was given to the donors, who were patients with early-stage breast cancer. This receptor chain uses TRBV19 and TRBJ1-2, and 11 junctional nucleotides match TRBD1. The TCR was taken from a human donor with breast cancer. The sample was lymph node tissue, taken after IRX-2 immunotherapy. The CDR3 loop reads CASSGGQGDYGYTF. The nucleotide sequence reads TGTGCCAGTAGTGGGGGACAGGGGGACTATGGCTACACCTTC. Beyond the CDR3, the reference TRBV19 and TRBJ1-2 genes provide the residues; the full variable domain reads: DGGITQSPKYLFRKEGQNVTLSCEQNLNHDAMYWYRQDPGQGLRLIYYSQIVNDFQKGDIAEGYSVSREKKESFPLTVTSAQKNPTAFYLCASSGGQGDYGYTFGSGTRLTVV.